The table lists the clone carrying this T cell receptor beta chain with a few counts. Antigen unknown. The data are from a study of blood T cells in healthy people across ages. Study-level results: Researchers deemed the diversity estimates from one million T cells underestimates. Naive CD4+ cell counts and diversity both ran higher in long-lived than in aged donors.

Each individual donor underwent a draw of ten milliliters of peripheral blood. Trimming shortened V by 0 bases and J by 0 bases, and 17 bases separated the two germline ends. Germline V lookup: CDR1 SQVTM, CDR2 ANQGSEA. CDR3 length equals 17 residues. The authors ran a second PCR of roughly 7 to 11 cycles using a sample-barcoded 5' primer and a J-beta primer mix. CDR3-containing paired-end reads numbered at least 3 million in each sample. TCRdb analysed the 5' RACE reads with MiXCR anew, one entry per CDR3 protein. In the table there are approximately 1,700,000 distinct CDR3 sequences, 35% to 50% of which are singletons.

The chain has TRBV29-1 and TRBJ1-1; no reliable D call. This sequence was found in a human donor in good health. Sequencing used blood. The CDR3 region has the DNA TGCAGCGTTGAAGAAGAGAGAAAAGGCCCTATGAACACTGAAGCTTTCTTT. Translating it yields CSVEEERKGPMNTEAFF.